The TCR beta chain under discussion was sequenced for a study of OX40 agonist ivuxolimab in advanced cancers. Here immunoSEQ multiplex PCR was the method, and the copy in TCRdb shows in-frame clones only, minus some. In the table there are about 51,000 clones, roughly 86% of which are singletons. Germline CDR1 SNHLY, CDR2 FYNNEI. The V gene lost 3 bases and the J gene lost 9 bases, with 18 bases spanning the gap. This CDR3 is built from 14 residues. This clonotype was obtained from an adult with an advanced solid tumor such as melanoma, head and neck, liver or kidney cancer. The chain carries TRBV2 and TRBJ2-7; no clear D. The sequencing used CD4+ or CD8+ T cells sorted from blood, collected in a trial of the OX40 agonist ivuxolimab. The DNA of the CDR3 is TGTGCCAGCAGTGAGTCGGCGGATTTAGGATGGCAGTACTTC. It codes for CASSESADLGWQYF.